Listed below are T cell receptor beta chains from one sample, sequenced in a study of cytomegalovirus exposure and HLA in healthy donors. Assay: immunoSEQ multiplex PCR; the TCRdb copy retains only in-frame clones and omits some. The sample consists of approximately 180,000 clones, roughly four fifths of them appearing once. Input material: PBMCs. These receptors were obtained from a girl aged 5-17 years in good health and CMV-seropositive. CDR3s include the opening cysteine and the closing phenylalanine or tryptophan. The order of the fields is V gene, D gene, clone size, J gene, CDR3 DNA, CDR3 protein. A D gene is named only where the DNA matches it firmly. Rows may omit the clone size; those that give it use once, few, many or a size class.

v_gene: TRBV7-9
d_gene: .
abundance: .
j_gene: TRBJ1-1
CDR3nt: TGTGCCAGCAGTGTGGCAGGGCGGTACACTGAAGCTTTCTTT
CDR3aa: CASSVAGRYTEAFF

v_gene: TRBV4-2
d_gene: .
abundance: once
j_gene: TRBJ1-2
CDR3nt: TGTGCCAGCAGCCAAGAACAGGGCAACTATGGCTACACCTTC
CDR3aa: CASSQEQGNYGYTF

v_gene: TRBV19
d_gene: TRBD2
abundance: .
j_gene: TRBJ2-1
CDR3nt: TGTGCCAGTAGTATAGCGGGGGGGCCAGGTGAGCAGTTCTTC
CDR3aa: CASSIAGGPGEQFF

v_gene: TRBV10-3
d_gene: .
abundance: .
j_gene: TRBJ1-2
CDR3nt: TGTGCCATCAGCGGACAGTATGGCTACACCTTC
CDR3aa: CAISGQYGYTF

v_gene: TRBV4-2
d_gene: .
abundance: .
j_gene: TRBJ2-2
CDR3nt: TGTGCCAGCAGCCAAGGGGGTTGGGGTCCGGGAGATACCGGGGAGCTGTTTTTT
CDR3aa: CASSQGGWGPGDTGELFF

v_gene: TRBV2
d_gene: TRBD1
abundance: .
j_gene: TRBJ1-4
CDR3nt: TGTGCCAGCAGGATGGACAGGGATGGCGAAAAACTGTTTTTT
CDR3aa: CASRMDRDGEKLFF

v_gene: TRBV23-1
d_gene: TRBD1
abundance: once
j_gene: TRBJ1-2
CDR3nt: TGCGCCAGCAGTCAGAGGGACAGGGGATTAGCTCTCAGCTATGGCTACACCTTC
CDR3aa: CASSQRDRGLALSYGYTF

v_gene: TRBV5-1
d_gene: TRBD2
abundance: .
j_gene: TRBJ2-5
CDR3nt: TGCGCCAGCAGCTTGGCTCAGGGAGGGGTCGAGACCCAGTACTTC
CDR3aa: CASSLAQGGVETQYF

v_gene: TRBV19
d_gene: TRBD1
abundance: .
j_gene: TRBJ2-7
CDR3nt: TGTGCCAGTAGTATCCGACAGGGGAACTACGAGCAGTACTTC
CDR3aa: CASSIRQGNYEQYF

v_gene: TRBV7-9
d_gene: .
abundance: .
j_gene: TRBJ2-1
CDR3nt: TGTGCCAGCAGCCAACCCCGACAGAGCTCCTACAATGAGCAGTTCTTC
CDR3aa: CASSQPRQSSYNEQFF

v_gene: TRBV28
d_gene: .
abundance: .
j_gene: TRBJ1-1
CDR3nt: TGTGCCAGCAGCGGGCCCCGGGGGTTCGGGCAGATGAACACTGAAGCTTTCTTT
CDR3aa: CASSGPRGFGQMNTEAFF

v_gene: TRBV27
d_gene: TRBD1
abundance: .
j_gene: TRBJ1-2
CDR3nt: TGTGCCAGCAGCTCCGAACCGGGACAGATAAGCTATGGCTACACCTTC
CDR3aa: CASSSEPGQISYGYTF

v_gene: TRBV5-5
d_gene: .
abundance: .
j_gene: TRBJ1-1
CDR3nt: TGTGCCAGCAGCTTGGCCGGGGAGGGGGTTCTCACTGAAGCTTTCTTT
CDR3aa: CASSLAGEGVLTEAFF

v_gene: TRBV6-1
d_gene: .
abundance: few
j_gene: TRBJ1-2
CDR3nt: TGTGCCAGCAGTGTCAGAAGGACAGAGGACTATGGCTACACCTTC
CDR3aa: CASSVRRTEDYGYTF

v_gene: TRBV20-1
d_gene: .
abundance: once
j_gene: TRBJ2-7
CDR3nt: TGCAGTGCTTTAGCGGCGGAGCAGTACTTC
CDR3aa: CSALAAEQYF

v_gene: TRBV2
d_gene: TRBD1
abundance: .
j_gene: TRBJ1-6
CDR3nt: TGTGCCAGCAGTGATGAGGACAGGGCCTCACCCCTCCACTTT
CDR3aa: CASSDEDRASPLHF

v_gene: TRBV5-6
d_gene: .
abundance: .
j_gene: TRBJ1-1
CDR3nt: TGTGCCAGCAGCCCCGACATTATGAACACTGAAGCTTTCTTT
CDR3aa: CASSPDIMNTEAFF

v_gene: TRBV5-1
d_gene: TRBD1
abundance: .
j_gene: TRBJ2-5
CDR3nt: TGCGCCAGCAGCTGGCCGGGGACAGGGGAAGAGACCCAGTACTTC
CDR3aa: CASSWPGTGEETQYF

v_gene: TRBV5-4
d_gene: .
abundance: once
j_gene: TRBJ2-7
CDR3nt: TGTGCCAGCAGCTTGGGGGGCAGAGCTTTTTACGAGCAGTACTTC
CDR3aa: CASSLGGRAFYEQYF

v_gene: TRBV5-1
d_gene: TRBD2
abundance: .
j_gene: TRBJ2-1
CDR3nt: TGCGCCAGCAGCCCTCAGACTAGCGGGGGGTACAATGAGCAGTTCTTC
CDR3aa: CASSPQTSGGYNEQFF

v_gene: TRBV6-4
d_gene: TRBD2
abundance: .
j_gene: TRBJ2-4
CDR3nt: TGTGCCAGCAGCCCTAGCGGGGGGGGAGCCAAAAACATTCAGTACTTC
CDR3aa: CASSPSGGGAKNIQYF

v_gene: TRBV6-1
d_gene: .
abundance: .
j_gene: TRBJ2-1
CDR3nt: TGTGCCAGCAGAAGACAGGCCTACAATGAGCAGTTCTTC
CDR3aa: CASRRQAYNEQFF

v_gene: TRBV19
d_gene: TRBD1
abundance: .
j_gene: TRBJ1-1
CDR3nt: TGTGCCAGCCGTGGTTTCCGGGACAGGGGGCCTGAAGCTTTCTTT
CDR3aa: CASRGFRDRGPEAFF

v_gene: TRBV6-1
d_gene: TRBD1
abundance: .
j_gene: TRBJ1-6
CDR3nt: TGTGCCAGCAGGGTAAACAGGGGACAGGGAGCGGCCCTCCACTTT
CDR3aa: CASRVNRGQGAALHF

v_gene: TRBV5-1
d_gene: TRBD1
abundance: .
j_gene: TRBJ2-7
CDR3nt: TGCGCCAGCAGCTTGGCCAGGCAGGGGGCGTACGAGCAGTACTTC
CDR3aa: CASSLARQGAYEQYF

v_gene: TRBV18
d_gene: .
abundance: .
j_gene: TRBJ1-2
CDR3nt: TGTGCCAGCTCACCACCGGCAGGGTCCCCAGCTAACTATGGCTACACCTTC
CDR3aa: CASSPPAGSPANYGYTF

v_gene: TRBV11-1
d_gene: TRBD2
abundance: .
j_gene: TRBJ2-5
CDR3nt: TGTGCCAGCAGCTTAACGGGGGGGGCGCAAGAGACCCAGTACTTC
CDR3aa: CASSLTGGAQETQYF

v_gene: TRBV18
d_gene: TRBD1
abundance: .
j_gene: TRBJ2-7
CDR3nt: TGTGCCAGCTCACCGGGGACAGGGGGCAGATGGGAGCAGTACTTC
CDR3aa: CASSPGTGGRWEQYF

v_gene: TRBV6-5
d_gene: .
abundance: .
j_gene: TRBJ1-3
CDR3nt: TGTGCCAGCAGTTACGACAGTCGCTCTGGAAACACCATATATTTT
CDR3aa: CASSYDSRSGNTIYF

v_gene: TRBV6-1
d_gene: TRBD1
abundance: .
j_gene: TRBJ1-1
CDR3nt: TGTGCCAGCAGTCCCCTGACAGGGGCCCTCACTGAAGCTTTCTTT
CDR3aa: CASSPLTGALTEAFF

v_gene: TRBV16
d_gene: .
abundance: .
j_gene: TRBJ1-5
CDR3nt: TGTGCCAGCGGAGTGAATCAGCCCCAGCATTTT
CDR3aa: CASGVNQPQHF

v_gene: TRBV15
d_gene: .
abundance: .
j_gene: TRBJ2-7
CDR3nt: TGTGCCACCAGCAGAGATCACGGGTACGAGCAGTACTTC
CDR3aa: CATSRDHGYEQYF

v_gene: TRBV6-1
d_gene: .
abundance: .
j_gene: TRBJ1-5
CDR3nt: TGTGCCAGCAGTGGCCTAATTGCGGGGAGAATAGGCAATCAGCCCCAGCATTTT
CDR3aa: CASSGLIAGRIGNQPQHF

v_gene: TRBV21-1
d_gene: .
abundance: few
j_gene: TRBJ1-2
CDR3nt: TGTGCCAGGTTCGCTCCCAGGGTTATTGATGGCTACACCTTC
CDR3aa: CARFAPRVIDGYTF

v_gene: TRBV11-2
d_gene: .
abundance: once
j_gene: TRBJ2-7
CDR3nt: TGTGCCAGCAGCCCCAAAAGGGAGACCTACGAGCAGTACTTC
CDR3aa: CASSPKRETYEQYF

v_gene: TRBV7-3
d_gene: .
abundance: .
j_gene: TRBJ2-1
CDR3nt: TGTGCCAGCAGCTTGGCGGGCCCTACGGAGGAGCAGTTCTTC
CDR3aa: CASSLAGPTEEQFF

v_gene: TRBV7-8
d_gene: TRBD2
abundance: once
j_gene: TRBJ2-7
CDR3nt: TGTGCCAGCAGCTTAGCCGGGACTAGTTTAGGCGAGCAGTACTTC
CDR3aa: CASSLAGTSLGEQYF

v_gene: TRBV7-6
d_gene: .
abundance: .
j_gene: TRBJ2-3
CDR3nt: TGTGCCAGCAGCATACAGGATAGCACAGATACGCAGTATTTT
CDR3aa: CASSIQDSTDTQYF

v_gene: TRBV29-1
d_gene: TRBD1
abundance: .
j_gene: TRBJ1-3
CDR3nt: TGCAGCGTTCCAGGGGGATCTGGAAACACCATATATTTT
CDR3aa: CSVPGGSGNTIYF

v_gene: TRBV2
d_gene: .
abundance: .
j_gene: TRBJ1-2
CDR3nt: TGTGCCAGCATCCCCACAGGAACTCATAGCTACACCTTC
CDR3aa: CASIPTGTHSYTF

v_gene: TRBV27
d_gene: .
abundance: .
j_gene: TRBJ1-2
CDR3nt: TGTGCCAGCAGTTTAGGGCAGGGGCTAAACTATGGCTACACCTTC
CDR3aa: CASSLGQGLNYGYTF

v_gene: TRBV6-4
d_gene: TRBD2
abundance: .
j_gene: TRBJ2-3
CDR3nt: TGTGCCAGCGGGGGTAGCGGGGGGGCAACAGATACGCAGTATTTT
CDR3aa: CASGGSGGATDTQYF

v_gene: TRBV2
d_gene: TRBD1
abundance: .
j_gene: TRBJ2-7
CDR3nt: TGTGCCAGCAGAGACAAATTACAGGGGTACGAGCAGTACTTC
CDR3aa: CASRDKLQGYEQYF

v_gene: TRBV18
d_gene: .
abundance: .
j_gene: TRBJ1-1
CDR3nt: TGTGCCAGCTCAAGGACAGAGAACACTGAAGCTTTCTTT
CDR3aa: CASSRTENTEAFF

v_gene: TRBV7-2
d_gene: .
abundance: .
j_gene: TRBJ2-1
CDR3nt: TGTGCCAGCAGTATTATAGCGGCGGCTAATGAGCAGTTCTTC
CDR3aa: CASSIIAAANEQFF